The 28 T cell receptor beta chains listed next were all sequenced from one sample in a study of T-cell reconstitution after alpha-beta-depleted transplantation in children. For TCRbeta, the library was prepared with unique molecular identifiers. TCRdb analysed the PCR reads with MiXCR anew, one entry per CDR3 protein. In the table there are 300,000 to 400,000 distinct CDR3 sequences, around 15% of which are singletons. Specimen: PBMCs, mostly from graft donor cells, collected 360 days after TCRalphabeta/CD19-depleted stem cell transplant. These receptors originate from a male patient aged 2 to 9 who had a stem cell transplant for acute lymphoblastic leukemia, so the T cells may come from the graft donor.

There are a few counts of this clonotype. The V and J genes are TRBV7-9 and TRBJ2-3, with 15 bases aligning to TRBD2. The CDR3 has 16 amino acids. J lost 4 bases, V lost 4 bases, and 3 bases had no gene match. Germline CDR1 SEHNR, CDR2 FQNEAQ (reference sequence). CDR3 bases: TGTGCCAGCAGCTCAGGACTAGCGGGAGGGCCAGATACGCAGTATTTT. Amino acid sequence: CASSSGLAGGPDTQYF.

This clonotype was counted between two and nine times. The V gene is TRBV24-1, the J gene TRBJ2-2; D tentatively fits TRBD1 or TRBD2 (5 bases each). CDR1 is KGHDR and CDR2 is SFDVKD in the germline V gene. The germline V and J ends were trimmed by 0 bases and 0 bases, with 7 bases remaining between them. The CDR3 length is 16 residues. CDR3 loop: CATSDLGGPNTGELFF. CDR3 DNA: TGTGCCACCAGTGATTTGGGGGGACCGAACACCGGGGAGCTGTTTTTT.

This clonotype was counted a few times. V and J are TRBV12-3 or TRBV12-4 and TRBJ2-3, with D possibly TRBD2 on 5 matching bases. The length of the CDR3 is 21 residues. V shed 3 bases and J shed 0 bases, with 28 bases lying between them. The DNA for the CDR3 is TGTGCCAGCAGTTTCCTCCCTTTCGGGGAGCGCCAGCCAACTAGCACAGATACGCAGTATTTT. It encodes CASSFLPFGERQPTSTDTQYF.

The chain employs TRBV14 and TRBJ2-5, with 9 nucleotides matching TRBD2. Germline V CDR1 and CDR2: SGHDN, FVKESK. With V trimmed by 0 bases and J by 7 bases, 6 bases remained unmatched. CDR3 size: 15 residues. The CDR3 DNA reads TGTGCCAGCAGCCAAGATTTCCTAGCGGGGAGGACCCAGTACTTC. It translates to CASSQDFLAGRTQYF.

There are many counts of this clonotype. The rearrangement links TRBV12-3 or TRBV12-4 to TRBJ2-1; TRBD2 matches at 12 bases. After removal of 5 bases from V and 7 bases from J, the junction contained 3 bases not matched to a gene. CDR3 length equals 14 residues. The CDR3 sequence is CASSRLAGVNEQFF. The CDR3 DNA reads TGTGCCAGCAGTAGACTAGCGGGAGTAAATGAGCAGTTCTTC.

This clonotype was recorded at least ten times. V is TRBV6-5 and J is TRBJ2-7; tentatively, D is TRBD1 (5 bases). Deletions cut 4 bases from V and 4 bases from J, with 8 bases between. Germline values: CDR1 MNHEY, CDR2 SVGAGI. This CDR3 region has 12 residues. The DNA of the CDR3 is TGTGCCAGCAGTTCCAGGGAATACGAGCAGTACTTC. Residues: CASSSREYEQYF.

This clonotype was found a few times. A junction end diverges from the germline sequence, so it may reflect a read error. The chain is built from TRBV5-4 and TRBJ1-1; tentative D call: TRBD1 (6 bases). The CDR3 consists of 15 residues. Germline CDR1 is SGHNT and CDR2 is YYREEE (reference sequence). The CDR3 DNA reads as TGTGCCAGCAGCCCCCGCCGGGGGCTGAACACGGAAGCTTTCTTT. Translated: CASSPRRGLNTEAFF.

The chain couples TRBV12-3 or TRBV12-4 to TRBJ2-7; the D is unclear. This CDR3 region has 12 residues. Trimming took 2 bases from V and 7 from J, leaving 9 bases between them. As DNA, the CDR3 is TGTGCCAGCAGTTTACAAGGCGAGGAGCAGTACTTC. Translating gives CASSLQGEEQYF.

The rearrangement joins TRBV5-1 to TRBJ2-4; D may be TRBD1 (6 bases). V lost 0 bases and J 8 bases, leaving 18 bases between the germline ends. Germline V CDR1 and CDR2: SGHRS, YFSETQ. The CDR3 covers 16 residues. The CDR3 DNA reads TGCGCCAGCAGCTTGGAAACGGGACACCAAGGAGACATTCAGTACTTC. This gives the protein CASSLETGHQGDIQYF. The full variable domain, completed using reference TRBV5-1 and TRBJ2-4, is KAGVTQTPRYLIKTRGQQVTLSCSPISGHRSVSWYQQTPGQGLQFLFEYFSETQRNKGNFPGRFSGRQFSNSRSEMNVSTLELGDSALYLCASSLETGHQGDIQYFGAGTRLSVL.

Here the CDR3 DNA reads TGTGCCCCCTTACTAGCAAGCTGGACCTTC. The encoded protein is CAPLLASWTF. The V and J genes are TRBV24-1 and TRBJ1-2; D not certain. The germline CDR1 and CDR2 sequences are KGHDR and SFDVKD. Deletions cut 12 bases from V and 14 bases from J, with 18 bases between. This CDR3 is 10 amino acids long.

The genes are TRBV4-3 and TRBJ1-2; D possibly corresponds to TRBD1 (6 bases). The CDR3 consists of 15 residues. The ends were cut back, 4 bases at V and 2 bases at J, with 14 bases in the middle. Germline assignment: CDR1 LGHNA and CDR2 YSLEER. The CDR3 reads CASSPRGAPNYGYTF. DNA for the CDR3: TGCGCCAGCAGCCCCCGGGGGGCCCCCAACTATGGCTACACCTTC.

The chain links TRBV29-1 to TRBJ2-2; 9 positions match TRBD2. This CDR3 has 17 amino acids. After removal of 4 bases from V and 4 bases from J, the junction contained 13 bases not matched to a gene. Looked up from germline, CDR1 is SQVTM and CDR2 is ANQGSEA. The CDR3 region has the DNA TGCAGCGTTGGAATGGGTAGCGGGAGTCCCATCACCGGGGAGCTGTTTTTT. Protein: CSVGMGSGSPITGELFF.

In this sample, this clonotype turned up many times. The J gene is TRBJ1-4, the V gene TRBV28, with D unclear. Germline V gives CDR1 MDHEN, CDR2 SYDVKM. Trimming cost V 6 bases and J 8 bases, with 10 bases left between them. The CDR3 extends over 12 amino acids. The CDR3 loop is CASSPGPEKLFF. The CDR3 DNA is TGTGCCAGCAGCCCCGGACCGGAAAAACTGTTTTTT.

The chain is built from TRBV5-5 and TRBJ2-7; no reliable D call. Germline V gives CDR1 SGHKS, CDR2 YYEKEE (reference sequence). Trimming shortened V by 3 bases and J by 3 bases, and 7 bases separated the two germline ends. The CDR3 is 12 residues long. The CDR3 loop reads CASSYRDYEQYF. DNA of the CDR3: TGTGCCAGCAGCTACAGAGACTACGAGCAGTACTTC.

The gene calls are TRBV5-1 and TRBJ2-3; 8 nucleotides align to TRBD2. Looked up from germline, CDR1 is SGHRS and CDR2 is YFSETQ. V lost 2 bases and J lost 3; bases outside the gene matches: 8. There are 16 residues in the CDR3. CDR3 region: CASSFLAGGPTDTQYF. CDR3 coding DNA: TGCGCCAGCAGCTTTCTAGCGGGTGGCCCAACAGATACGCAGTATTTT.

Notes on this clonotype: At one of its ends the junction is not consistent with the germline gene, which may arise from a read error. The chain carries TRBV7-7 and TRBJ2-5; TRBD2 matches 7 bases. CDR1 and CDR2 (germline): SSHAT, FNYEAQ (reference sequence). The CDR3 spans 17 residues. DNA for the CDR3: TGTGCTAGCAGTATCGGGTTCGCGGGAGTAGGAAGGGAGACCCAGTACTTC. This codes for CASSIGFAGVGRETQYF.

The chain employs TRBV12-3 or TRBV12-4 and TRBJ2-5, with D possibly being TRBD1 or TRBD2 (5 bases each). V dropped 3 bases and J dropped 5 bases, with 19 bases sitting between them. The CDR3 is 16 amino acids. In DNA form, the CDR3 reads TGTGCCAGCAGTTTGAGTAAGCAGGGCCGGGATGAGACCCAGTACTTC. Protein product: CASSLSKQGRDETQYF.

The CDR3 loop reads CASSQEGWGDTQYF. The DNA for the CDR3 is TGCGCCAGCAGCCAAGAAGGATGGGGGGATACGCAGTATTTT. The V and J genes are TRBV4-1 and TRBJ2-3; TRBD1 or TRBD2 may be the D gene (5 bases each). The germline CDR1 and CDR2 sequences are MGHRA and YSYEKL. The CDR3 consists of 14 residues. Between the trimmed V and J ends, which lost 0 bases and 6 bases, there was a span of 10 bases.

The chain employs TRBV7-3 and TRBJ2-1; D remains ambiguous. CDR1 is SGHTA, CDR2 FQGTGA, per germline. Trimming removed 1 base at V and 0 bases at J, with 7 bases between. The CDR3 is 15 amino acids. As DNA, the CDR3 is TGTGCCAGCAGCTTAAGAGAGAGCTCCTACAATGAGCAGTTCTTC. Protein sequence: CASSLRESSYNEQFF.

The rearrangement uses TRBV28 and TRBJ1-3; D is perhaps TRBD1 (5 bases). V was pared by 2 bases and J by 11 bases, with 28 bases between. Germline assignment: CDR1 MDHEN and CDR2 SYDVKM. The length of the CDR3 is 18 residues. CDR3 sequence reads: CASSLRPYYGAPRSAIYF. Written as DNA, the CDR3 is TGTGCCAGCAGTTTACGCCCTTACTACGGGGCCCCCAGGTCGGCCATATATTTT.

V is TRBV20-1 and J is TRBJ2-7; 10 bases are shared with TRBD1. The CDR3 has 13 amino acids. The V and J ends lost 5 bases and 6 bases, in that order; junction bases with no gene match: 7. Per the germline V gene, CDR1 is DFQATT and CDR2 is SNEGSKA (reference sequence). The CDR3 region is CSARTRTGGEQYF. Here the CDR3 DNA reads TGCAGTGCTCGAACGCGGACAGGGGGCGAGCAGTACTTC.

In its sample, this clonotype was seen a few times. The chain employs TRBV15 and TRBJ1-5; possibly TRBD1 for D (5 bases). V gave up 7 bases and J gave up 6 bases, with 19 bases separating them. The V gene's germline CDR1 is LNHNV and CDR2 YYDKDF (reference sequence). The CDR3 runs 15 residues. CDR3 protein: CATTDIPPRGQPQHF. Here the CDR3 DNA reads TGTGCCACCACGGACATCCCTCCCCGGGGTCAGCCCCAGCATTTT.

This clonotype was counted only a few times. V usage is TRBV24-1 and J usage is TRBJ2-1, with 7 bases fitting TRBD2. This CDR3 contains 17 residues. CDR1 and CDR2 from the germline V gene are KGHDR and SFDVKD. The J segment lost 2 bases and the V segment lost 3 bases, leaving 9 bases of the junction unmatched. In nucleotides, the CDR3 is TGTGCCACCAGTGATCGATTGGCGGGAGTGGCCTACAATGAGCAGTTCTTC. It is translated as CATSDRLAGVAYNEQFF.

This clonotype was seen more than once but under ten times. This chain connects TRBV15 to TRBJ2-3; 7 nucleotides align to TRBD2. The trim removed 3 bases at V and 2 bases at J, leaving 8 bases unmatched. The germline gives CDR1 LNHNV, CDR2 YYDKDF (reference sequence). CDR3 size: 16 residues. CDR3 sequence: CATSREREPYTDTQYF. CDR3 bases: TGTGCCACCAGCAGGGAGCGGGAACCTTACACAGATACGCAGTATTTT.

This clonotype was seen a handful of times. Written as DNA, the CDR3 is TGCGCCAGCAGCCAAATGGGGGACAGGTCCTACAATGAGCAGTTCTTC. This codes for CASSQMGDRSYNEQFF. The chain combines TRBV4-1 with TRBJ2-1, with 8 bases matching TRBD1. The CDR3 is 16 residues long. The V gene end was trimmed by 2 bases and the J gene end by 1 base; junction bases not matched to a gene: 4. The germline V gene encodes CDR1 MGHRA and CDR2 YSYEKL.

This clonotype was counted at least ten times. The V gene is TRBV12-3 or TRBV12-4, the J gene TRBJ2-7; D uncertain. The CDR3 sequence is 12 residues long. Trimming took 3 bases from V and 5 from J, leaving 8 bases between them. In nucleotides, the CDR3 is TGTGCCAGCAGTTTTTGGGTCCACGAGCAGTACTTC. It encodes CASSFWVHEQYF.

This clonotype appeared many times. The genes are TRBV5-5 and TRBJ2-3; TRBD1 aligns across 7 bases. Looked up from germline, CDR1 is SGHKS and CDR2 is YYEKEE (reference sequence). There are 12 residues in the CDR3. With 5 bases clipped from V and 7 bases from J, the junction kept 4 bases outside the gene matches. CDR3 in amino acids: CASSWDSYTQYF. The CDR3 DNA reads TGTGCCAGCAGTTGGGACAGTTATACGCAGTATTTT. Variable domain in full (rest from reference TRBV5-5 and TRBJ2-3): DAGVTQSPTHLIKTRGQQVTLRCSPISGHKSVSWYQQVLGQGPQFIFQYYEKEERGRGNFPDRFSARQFPNYSSELNVNALLLGDSALYLCASSWDSYTQYFGPGTRLTVL.

This sequence joins TRBV12-3 or TRBV12-4 and TRBJ2-5; D remains ambiguous. This CDR3 region has 11 residues. The ends were cut back, 3 bases at V and 7 bases at J, with 6 bases in the middle. The CDR3 loop reads CASSLSGTQYF. The CDR3, as DNA: TGTGCCAGCAGTTTGTCTGGGACCCAGTACTTC.